The 20 T cell receptor beta chains below come from one sample, sequenced in a study of blood T cells in healthy people across ages. The authors ran a second PCR of about 6 to 11 cycles using a sample-barcoded 5' primer and a J-beta primer mix. MiXCR, run by TCRdb on the 5' RACE reads, gives a single entry per CDR3 protein. The sample yields approximately 2,000,000 distinct CDR3 sequences, around 42% seen once. Source material: blood. The receptors derive from a human donor in good health.

The genes are TRBV20-1 and TRBJ2-1, with TRBD2 as a possible D gene (6 bases). The CDR3 contains 16 residues. CDR1 and CDR2 from the germline V gene are DFQATT and SNEGSKA (reference sequence). Trimming shortened V by 0 bases and J by 0 bases, and 12 bases separated the two germline ends. The CDR3 loop reads CSARDFSGVSYNEQFF. The CDR3 region has the DNA TGCAGTGCTAGAGATTTTTCGGGGGTCTCCTACAATGAGCAGTTCTTC.

This clonotype has just a few counts. The genes are TRBV20-1 and TRBJ1-2; D not certain. Trimming shortened V by 8 bases and J by 0 bases, and 13 bases separated the two germline ends. The V gene's germline CDR1 is DFQATT and CDR2 SNEGSKA (reference sequence). This CDR3 contains 13 residues. CDR3 DNA sequence: TGCAGTACTATACAAAACACTAACTATGGCTACACCTTC. Residues: CSTIQNTNYGYTF.

This clonotype was detected only a few times. J is TRBJ1-1 and V is TRBV6-6, with 7 bases lining up with TRBD1. This CDR3 is 15 amino acids long. The ends lost 5 bases at V and 4 bases at J; junction bases unmatched: 10. Germline V lookup: CDR1 MNHNY, CDR2 SVGAGI (reference sequence). The CDR3 nucleotides read TGTGCCAGCAGTAAACCACAGGGGAGTACCACTGAAGCTTTCTTT. This sequence encodes CASSKPQGSTTEAFF.

The CDR3 DNA reads TGCGCCAGCAGCCGGGGGACAGGGGGCTTCGGGACCCAGTACTTC. It translates to CASSRGTGGFGTQYF. V is TRBV5-1 and J is TRBJ2-4; 12 nucleotides agree with TRBD1. Gene TRBJ2-5 matches the end of the DNA better, so the J call may be wrong. The CDR3 is 15 amino acids. The germline V gene has CDR1 SGHRS and CDR2 YFSETQ.

The chain carries TRBV29-1 and TRBJ2-5; D could derive from TRBD1 or TRBD2 (6 bases each). Germline-derived CDR1 and CDR2 are SQVTM and ANQGSEA. This CDR3 is 12 amino acids long. The V gene lost 6 bases and the J gene lost 11 bases, with 19 bases spanning the gap. The DNA for the CDR3 is TGCAGCGTCGTCGGGGGCCCCCCTGGGCAGTACTTC. Translation: CSVVGGPPGQYF.

This chain connects TRBV7-3 to TRBJ2-1; TRBD2 matches at 9 bases. Trimming cost V 5 bases and J 5 bases; bases outside gene matches: 7. Germline CDR1 and CDR2: SGHTA and FQGTGA. The CDR3 is 15 residues long. CDR3 sequence reads: CASSLSGGTNNEQFF. CDR3 DNA sequence: TGTGCCAGCAGCCTTAGCGGGGGCACCAACAATGAGCAGTTCTTC.

The table lists this clonotype with a few counts. V and J are TRBV5-5 and TRBJ2-5, with D possibly matching TRBD1 (6 bases). The CDR3 has 13 residues. Trimming took off 3 bases at V and 5 bases at J, with 11 bases between the two ends. From germline, CDR1 is SGHKS and CDR2 YYEKEE (reference sequence). The CDR3 DNA is TGTGCCAGCAGCTCAGGGGTTGAGGAGACCCAGTACTTC. Translation: CASSSGVEETQYF.

The gene calls are TRBV29-1 and TRBJ2-7; 13 bases are shared with TRBD2. Losses at the gene ends were 5 bases for V and 6 bases for J; bases not matched to a gene: 7. CDR1 and CDR2 from the germline V gene are SQVTM and ANQGSEA. The CDR3 covers 14 residues. This chain's CDR3 is CSVRTSGGSGEQYF. The CDR3 nucleotides read TGCAGCGTTCGGACTAGCGGGGGTTCAGGCGAGCAGTACTTC.

Only a few counts were recorded for this clonotype. The gene calls are TRBV27 and TRBJ1-2, with D perhaps matching TRBD1 (5 bases). Trimming took 5 bases from V and 2 from J, leaving 15 bases between them. The CDR3 length is 15 residues. Germline V gene lookup returns CDR1 MNHEY and CDR2 SMNVEV (reference sequence). The CDR3 sequence: CASSPLSTVNYGYTF. DNA of the CDR3: TGTGCCAGCAGTCCCCTCTCGACAGTGAACTATGGCTACACCTTC.

The V call is TRBV6-2 or TRBV6-3, the J call TRBJ2-4; the D is unclear. V was clipped by 7 bases and J by 8 bases, with 12 bases between them. Germline CDR1 and CDR2: MNHEY and SVGEGT. This CDR3 spans 12 amino acids. CDR3 in amino acids: CASTYRGDIQYF. DNA of the CDR3: TGTGCCAGCACATACCGTGGGGACATTCAGTACTTC.

This clonotype has only a few counts. The V gene is TRBV6-2 or TRBV6-3, the J gene TRBJ2-4; weak D call: TRBD2 (5 bases). Per the germline V gene, CDR1 is MNHEY and CDR2 is SVGEGT. V lost 0 bases to trimming and J lost 12 bases, with 12 bases between them. The CDR3 loop spans 13 amino acids. The CDR3 sequence: CASSYSEDLPQYF. CDR3 nucleotide sequence: TGTGCCAGCAGTTACTCGGAGGATCTCCCTCAGTACTTC.

This clonotype turned up a few times. The chain links TRBV5-1 to TRBJ1-6, with 8 positions matching TRBD1. Germline V gives CDR1 SGHRS, CDR2 YFSETQ. V lost 3 bases, J lost 9 bases, and 14 bases stayed unmatched. CDR3 length: 17 amino acids. The CDR3 nucleotides read TGCGCCAGCAGCTACGGACAGGGATACCAGGAAAGTTCACCCCTCCACTTT. Its translation is CASSYGQGYQESSPLHF. Complete variable domain (other parts from reference TRBV5-1 and TRBJ1-6): KAGVTQTPRYLIKTRGQQVTLSCSPISGHRSVSWYQQTPGQGLQFLFEYFSETQRNKGNFPGRFSGRQFSNSRSEMNVSTLELGDSALYLCASSYGQGYQESSPLHFGNGTRLTVT.

This clonotype appeared a few times. The V and J genes are TRBV4-2 and TRBJ1-2; TRBD1 matches at 7 bases. Germline assignment: CDR1 LGHNA and CDR2 YNFKEQ. CDR3 size: 15 residues. J lost 3 bases, V lost 4 bases, and 8 bases had no gene match. CDR3 sequence reads: CASSPPQTGDYGYTF. The DNA of the CDR3 is TGTGCCAGCAGCCCGCCCCAAACAGGGGACTATGGCTACACCTTC.

V and J are TRBV12-3 or TRBV12-4 and TRBJ1-2; no firm D call. Between the trimmed V and J ends, which lost 5 bases and 4 bases, there was a span of 11 bases. CDR3 size: 13 residues. CDR3 residues: CASSRTEVYGYTF. The DNA of the CDR3 is TGTGCCAGCAGTCGAACAGAGGTCTATGGCTACACCTTC.

The gene calls are TRBV4-2 and TRBJ2-7, with D perhaps TRBD2 (5 bases). The CDR3 length is 15 residues. V lost 0 bases and J 2 bases, leaving 11 bases between the germline ends. Germline CDR1 is LGHNA and CDR2 is YNFKEQ. The CDR3 DNA sequence: TGTGCCAGCAGCCAAGACTTTGGACTCACCTACGAGCAGTACTTC. Amino acid sequence: CASSQDFGLTYEQYF.

The chain couples TRBV5-1 to TRBJ2-1; 7 bases fit TRBD1. V lost 4 bases to trimming and J lost 6 bases; unmatched junction nucleotides: 7. In germline, CDR1 is SGHRS, CDR2 YFSETQ. The CDR3 has 14 residues. CDR3 region: CASSPRQGINEQFF. In nucleotides, the CDR3 is TGCGCCAGCAGCCCGCGACAGGGAATCAATGAGCAGTTCTTC.

This clonotype was seen only a few times. Its ends do not fully match the called genes, so a read error is possible. The chain uses TRBV29-1 and TRBJ2-1, with TRBD1 identical over 8 bases. Looked up from germline, CDR1 is SQVTM and CDR2 is ANQGSEA. This CDR3 has 13 amino acids. The CDR3 loop is CSADDRGGNGQFF. CDR3 DNA: TGCAGCGCTGACGACAGGGGTGGTAATGGGCAGTTCTTC.

The gene calls are TRBV5-1 and TRBJ1-6; TRBD1 agrees at 7 bases. CDR1 and CDR2 (germline): SGHRS, YFSETQ. V dropped 0 bases and J dropped 6; count of bases not matched to a gene: 3. The CDR3 sequence is 15 residues long. CDR3: CASSLGQGVNSPLHF. CDR3 bases: TGCGCCAGCAGCTTGGGGCAGGGGGTTAATTCACCCCTCCACTTT.

CDR3 sequence reads: CASSTSGASTDTQYF. In nucleotides, the CDR3 is TGTGCCAGCAGTACTAGCGGGGCCTCCACAGATACGCAGTATTTT. The chain combines TRBV6-4 with TRBJ2-3; TRBD2 agrees at 10 bases. The trim removed 5 bases at V and 2 bases at J, leaving 4 bases unmatched. This CDR3 region has 15 residues. Germline V gene sequence: CDR1 MRHNA, CDR2 SNTAGT.

This clonotype was seen a handful of times. The chain links TRBV19 to TRBJ2-4; TRBD2 agrees at 9 bases. Looked up from germline, CDR1 is LNHDA and CDR2 is SQIVND (reference sequence). The CDR3 consists of 15 residues. J gave up 13 bases and V 2 bases, and 12 bases lay outside the gene matches. The CDR3 loop reads CASSIWASGAGEQYF. In DNA form, the CDR3 reads TGTGCCAGTAGTATATGGGCTAGCGGGGCCGGGGAGCAGTACTTC.